This TCR beta chain was profiled in a study of T cell responses to AZD1222 COVID-19 vaccine. The study's findings and limits: Recipients of two AZD1222 doses showed rising Spike-specific TCR breadth and depth. Donor demographics were predominantly white British with a female majority; clonal diversity may be underestimated.

Analyses pooled second doses at about 4 or about 12 weeks. This table comes from immunoSEQ multiplex PCR, and its TCRdb copy is limited to in-frame clones, with some not included. The sample contains tens of thousands of clones, approximately 88% of which appear only once. Trimming cost V 3 bases and J 6 bases, with 14 bases left between them. The CDR3 sequence is 15 residues long. Per the germline V gene, CDR1 is MNHEY and CDR2 is SMNVEV (reference sequence). Notes on this clone: No antigen is known for it.

The clonotype was recovered from an adult who received the AZD1222 COVID-19 vaccine. The J gene is TRBJ2-2, the V gene TRBV27; D gene unclear. The sequencing here drew on peripheral blood, taken 28 days after the second AZD1222 dose. The CDR3, as DNA: TGTGCCAGCAGTTTGGTTAGCCAAAAGGCCGGGGAGCTGTTTTTT. It encodes CASSLVSQKAGELFF.